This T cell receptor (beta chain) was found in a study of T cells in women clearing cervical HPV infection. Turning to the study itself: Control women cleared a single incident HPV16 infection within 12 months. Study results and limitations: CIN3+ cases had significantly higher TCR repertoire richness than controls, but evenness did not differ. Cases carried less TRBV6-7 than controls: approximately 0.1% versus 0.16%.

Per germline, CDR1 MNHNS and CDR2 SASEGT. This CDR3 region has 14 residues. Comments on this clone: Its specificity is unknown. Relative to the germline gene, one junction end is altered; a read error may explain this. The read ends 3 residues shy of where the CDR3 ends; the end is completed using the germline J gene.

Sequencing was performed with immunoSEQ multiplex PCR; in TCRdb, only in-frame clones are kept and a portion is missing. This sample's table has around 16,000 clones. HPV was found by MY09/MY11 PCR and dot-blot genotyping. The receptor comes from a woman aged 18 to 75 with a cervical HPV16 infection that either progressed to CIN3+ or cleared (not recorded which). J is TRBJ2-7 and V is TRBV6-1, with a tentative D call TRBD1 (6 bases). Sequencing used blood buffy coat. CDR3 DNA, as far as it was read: TGTGCCAGCAGAGAAGTGGACAGCTCCTACGAG. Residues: CASREVDSSYE. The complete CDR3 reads CASREVDSSYEQYF.